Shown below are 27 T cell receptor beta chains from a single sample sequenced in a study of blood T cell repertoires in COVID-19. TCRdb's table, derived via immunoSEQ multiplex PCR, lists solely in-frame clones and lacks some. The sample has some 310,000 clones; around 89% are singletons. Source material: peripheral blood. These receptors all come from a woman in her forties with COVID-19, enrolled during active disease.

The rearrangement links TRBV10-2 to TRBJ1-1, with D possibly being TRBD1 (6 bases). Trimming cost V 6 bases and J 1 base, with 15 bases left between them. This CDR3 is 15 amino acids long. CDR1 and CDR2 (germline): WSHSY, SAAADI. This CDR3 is CASRENRVRNTEAFF. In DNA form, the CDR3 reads TGCGCCAGCAGGGAAAACAGGGTCCGGAACACTGAAGCTTTCTTT.

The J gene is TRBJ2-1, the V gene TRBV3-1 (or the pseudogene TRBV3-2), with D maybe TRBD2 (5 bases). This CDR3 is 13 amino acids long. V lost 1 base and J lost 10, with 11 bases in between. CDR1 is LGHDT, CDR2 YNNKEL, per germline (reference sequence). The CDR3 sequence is CASSQVAGIEQFF. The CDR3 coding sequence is TGTGCCAGCAGCCAAGTGGCCGGGATCGAGCAGTTCTTC.

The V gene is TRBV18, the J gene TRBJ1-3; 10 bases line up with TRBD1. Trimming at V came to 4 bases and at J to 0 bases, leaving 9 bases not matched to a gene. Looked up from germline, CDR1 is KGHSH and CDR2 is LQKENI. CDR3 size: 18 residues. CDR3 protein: CASSQSRTGGNSGNTIYF. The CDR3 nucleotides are TGTGCCAGCTCACAATCCCGGACAGGGGGAAACTCTGGAAACACCATATATTTT.

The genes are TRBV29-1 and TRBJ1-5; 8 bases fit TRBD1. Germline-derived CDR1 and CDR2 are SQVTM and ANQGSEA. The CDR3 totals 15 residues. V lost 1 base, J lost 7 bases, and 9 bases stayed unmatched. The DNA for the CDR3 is TGCAGCGTTGAAGTAGGCAGGGGGCGCCGCCAGCCCCAGCATTTT. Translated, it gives CSVEVGRGRRQPQHF.

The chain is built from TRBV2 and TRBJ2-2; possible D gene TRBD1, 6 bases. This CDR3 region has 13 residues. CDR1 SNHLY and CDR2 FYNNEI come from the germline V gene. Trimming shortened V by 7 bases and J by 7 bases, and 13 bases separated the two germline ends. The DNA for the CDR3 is TGTGCCAGCACTAAAGGGGACATCGGGGAGCTGTTTTTT. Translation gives CASTKGDIGELFF.

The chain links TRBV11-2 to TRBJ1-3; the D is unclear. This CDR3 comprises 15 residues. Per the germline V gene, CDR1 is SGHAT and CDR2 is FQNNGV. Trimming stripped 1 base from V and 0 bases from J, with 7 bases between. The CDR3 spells CASSLGGNSGNTIYF. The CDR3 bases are TGTGCCAGCAGCTTAGGAGGGAACTCTGGAAACACCATATATTTT.

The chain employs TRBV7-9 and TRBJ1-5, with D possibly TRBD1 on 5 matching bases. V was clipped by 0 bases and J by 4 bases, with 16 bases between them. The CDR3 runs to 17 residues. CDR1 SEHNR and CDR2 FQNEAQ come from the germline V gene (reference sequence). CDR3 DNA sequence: TGTGCCAGCAGCTTAGCGTCAGGGCGCGAAGGAAATCAGCCCCAGCATTTT. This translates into CASSLASGREGNQPQHF. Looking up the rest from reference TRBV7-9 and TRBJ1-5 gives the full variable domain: DTGVSQNPRHKITKRGQNVTFRCDPISEHNRLYWYRQTLGQGPEFLTYFQNEAQLEKSRLLSDRFSAERPKGSFSTLEIQRTEQGDSAMYLCASSLASGREGNQPQHFGDGTRLSIL.

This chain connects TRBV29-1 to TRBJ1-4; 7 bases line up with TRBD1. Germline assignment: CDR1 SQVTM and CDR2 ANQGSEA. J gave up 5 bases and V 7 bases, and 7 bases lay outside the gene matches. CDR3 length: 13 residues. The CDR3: CSAGTAQNEKLFF. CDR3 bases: TGCAGCGCAGGGACAGCCCAAAATGAAAAACTGTTTTTT.

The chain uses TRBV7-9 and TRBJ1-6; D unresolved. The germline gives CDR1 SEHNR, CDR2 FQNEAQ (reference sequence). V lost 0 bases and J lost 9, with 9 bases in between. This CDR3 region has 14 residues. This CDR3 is CASSLATRSSPLHF. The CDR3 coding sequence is TGTGCCAGCAGCTTAGCAACGAGGTCTTCACCCCTCCACTTT.

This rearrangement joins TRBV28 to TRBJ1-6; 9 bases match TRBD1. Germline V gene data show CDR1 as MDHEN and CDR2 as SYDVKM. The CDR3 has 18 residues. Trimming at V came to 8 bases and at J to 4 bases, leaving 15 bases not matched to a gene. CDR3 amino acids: CASGRDREVPNYNSPLHF. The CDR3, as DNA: TGTGCCAGCGGAAGGGACAGGGAGGTTCCAAATTATAATTCACCCCTCCACTTT.

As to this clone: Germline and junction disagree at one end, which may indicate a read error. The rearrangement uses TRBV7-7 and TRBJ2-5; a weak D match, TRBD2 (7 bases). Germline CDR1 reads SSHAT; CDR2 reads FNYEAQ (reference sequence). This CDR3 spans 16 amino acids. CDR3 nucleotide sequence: TGTGCTAGCAGCTCAGGGAGGGGGGGAGGTCAAGAGACCCAGTACTTC. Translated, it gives CASSSGRGGGQETQYF.

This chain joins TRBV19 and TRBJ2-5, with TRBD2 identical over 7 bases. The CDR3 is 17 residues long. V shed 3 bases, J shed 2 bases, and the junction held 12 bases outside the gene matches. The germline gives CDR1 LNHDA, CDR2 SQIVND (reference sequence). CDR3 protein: CASSMRLRPSGQETQYF. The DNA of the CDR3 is TGTGCCAGTAGTATGAGGCTCCGGCCTAGCGGTCAAGAGACCCAGTACTTC.

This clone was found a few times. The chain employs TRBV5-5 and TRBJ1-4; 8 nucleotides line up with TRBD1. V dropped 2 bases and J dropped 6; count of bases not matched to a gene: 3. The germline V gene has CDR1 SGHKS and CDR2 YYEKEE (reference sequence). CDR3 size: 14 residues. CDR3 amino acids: CASSFGQGYEKLFF. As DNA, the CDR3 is TGTGCCAGCAGCTTCGGACAGGGCTATGAAAAACTGTTTTTT.

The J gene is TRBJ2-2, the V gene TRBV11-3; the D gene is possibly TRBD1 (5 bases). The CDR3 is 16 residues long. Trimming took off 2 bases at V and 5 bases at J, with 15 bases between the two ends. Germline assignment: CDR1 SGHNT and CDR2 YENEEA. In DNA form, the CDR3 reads TGTGCCAGCAGCTTACAGCGCAGGGATCGAACCGGGGAGCTGTTTTTT. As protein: CASSLQRRDRTGELFF.

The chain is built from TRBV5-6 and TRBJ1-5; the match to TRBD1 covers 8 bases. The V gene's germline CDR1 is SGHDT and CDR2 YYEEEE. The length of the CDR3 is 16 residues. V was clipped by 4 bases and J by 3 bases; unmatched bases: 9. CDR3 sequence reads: CASSRGGQGSNQPQHF. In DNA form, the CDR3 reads TGTGCCAGCAGCCGCGGTGGACAGGGATCCAATCAGCCCCAGCATTTT.

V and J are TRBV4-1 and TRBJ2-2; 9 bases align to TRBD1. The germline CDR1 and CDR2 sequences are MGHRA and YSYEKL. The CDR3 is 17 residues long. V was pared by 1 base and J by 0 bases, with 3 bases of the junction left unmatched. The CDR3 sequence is CASSQVRDRANTGELFF. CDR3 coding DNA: TGCGCCAGCAGCCAAGTCCGGGACAGGGCGAACACCGGGGAGCTGTTTTTT.

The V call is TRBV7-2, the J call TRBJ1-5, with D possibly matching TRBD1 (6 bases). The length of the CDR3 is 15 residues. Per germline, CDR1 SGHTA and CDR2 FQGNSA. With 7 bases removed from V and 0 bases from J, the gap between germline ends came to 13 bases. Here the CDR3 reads CASNFQGYSNQPQHF. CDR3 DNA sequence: TGTGCCAGCAACTTCCAGGGGTATAGCAATCAGCCCCAGCATTTT.

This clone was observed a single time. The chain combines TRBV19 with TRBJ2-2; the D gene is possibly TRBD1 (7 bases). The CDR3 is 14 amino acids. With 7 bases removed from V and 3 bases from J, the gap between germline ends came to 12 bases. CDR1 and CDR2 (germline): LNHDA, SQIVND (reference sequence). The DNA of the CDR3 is TGTGCCAGTATCGCGGGACAGTACACCGGGGAGCTGTTTTTT. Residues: CASIAGQYTGELFF.

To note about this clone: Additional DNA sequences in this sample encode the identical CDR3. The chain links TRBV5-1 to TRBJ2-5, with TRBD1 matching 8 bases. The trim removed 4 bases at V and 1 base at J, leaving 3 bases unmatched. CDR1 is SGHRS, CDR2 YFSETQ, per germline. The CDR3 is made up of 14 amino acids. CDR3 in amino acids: CASSLGQGQETQYF. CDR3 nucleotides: TGCGCCAGCAGCCTAGGACAGGGCCAAGAGACCCAGTACTTC.

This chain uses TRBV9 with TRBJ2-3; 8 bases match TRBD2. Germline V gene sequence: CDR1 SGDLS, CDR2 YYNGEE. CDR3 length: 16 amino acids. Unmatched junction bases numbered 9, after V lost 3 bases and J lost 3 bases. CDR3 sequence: CASSGPAGGGTDTQYF. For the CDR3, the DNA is TGTGCCAGCAGCGGACCGGCGGGAGGAGGTACAGATACGCAGTATTTT.

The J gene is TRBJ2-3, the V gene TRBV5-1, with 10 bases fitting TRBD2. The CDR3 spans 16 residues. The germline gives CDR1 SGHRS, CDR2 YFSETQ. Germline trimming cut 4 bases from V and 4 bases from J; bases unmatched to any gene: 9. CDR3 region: CASSAPQRGGSDTQYF. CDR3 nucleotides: TGCGCCAGCAGCGCCCCCCAGCGGGGGGGCTCAGATACGCAGTATTTT.

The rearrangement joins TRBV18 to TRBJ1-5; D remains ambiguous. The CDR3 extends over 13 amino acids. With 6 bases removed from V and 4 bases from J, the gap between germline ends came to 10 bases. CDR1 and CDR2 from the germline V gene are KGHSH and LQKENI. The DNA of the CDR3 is TGTGCCAGCTCTCCTCAGGATAATCAGCCCCAGCATTTT. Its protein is CASSPQDNQPQHF.

The CDR3 spells CASSGGLFTGELFF. The DNA for the CDR3 is TGTGCCAGCAGCGGGGGGCTCTTTACCGGGGAGCTGTTTTTT. This chain connects TRBV6-5 to TRBJ2-2, with D tentatively TRBD2 (7 bases). CDR3 length equals 14 residues. The V gene's germline CDR1 is MNHEY and CDR2 SVGAGI. The germline V and J ends were trimmed by 6 bases and 5 bases, with 13 bases remaining between them.

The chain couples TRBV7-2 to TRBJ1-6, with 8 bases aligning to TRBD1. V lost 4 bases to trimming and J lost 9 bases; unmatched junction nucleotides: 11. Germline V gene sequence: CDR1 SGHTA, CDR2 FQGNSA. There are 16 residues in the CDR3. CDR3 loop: CASSYSTGTGRSPLHF. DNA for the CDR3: TGTGCCAGCAGCTATTCGACCGGGACAGGTCGTTCACCCCTCCACTTT.

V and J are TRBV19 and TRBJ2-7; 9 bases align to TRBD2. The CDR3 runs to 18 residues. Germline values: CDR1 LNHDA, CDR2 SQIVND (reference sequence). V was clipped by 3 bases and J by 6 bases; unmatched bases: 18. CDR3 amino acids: CASSIGASGIIKLFEQYF. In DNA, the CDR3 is TGTGCCAGTAGTATCGGGGCTAGCGGGATTATTAAACTTTTCGAGCAGTACTTC.

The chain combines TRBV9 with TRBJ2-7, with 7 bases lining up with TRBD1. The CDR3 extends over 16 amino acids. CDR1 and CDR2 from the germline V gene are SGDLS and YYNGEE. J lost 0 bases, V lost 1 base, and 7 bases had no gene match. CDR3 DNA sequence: TGTGCCAGCAGCGTAACCCCGACAGGGCTCTCCTACGAGCAGTACTTC. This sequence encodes CASSVTPTGLSYEQYF.

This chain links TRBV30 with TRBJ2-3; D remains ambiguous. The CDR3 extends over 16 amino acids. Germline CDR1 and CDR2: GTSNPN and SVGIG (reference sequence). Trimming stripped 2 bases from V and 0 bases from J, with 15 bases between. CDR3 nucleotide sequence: TGTGCCTGGAGTATGATACTGGAGCTTAGCACAGATACGCAGTATTTT. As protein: CAWSMILELSTDTQYF.